The clone carrying this T cell receptor (beta chain) occurred once. Antigen specificity is unknown. The sample comes from a study of beta chain features in type 1 diabetes. Study summary: Investigators examined roughly 99,000,000 sorted cells across all samples. Findings of the study overall: PCR might show a preference for shorter templates, equally across patients and controls. Significant though moderate, a shortening of TCRB CDR3s appeared in all four CD4+ subsets of Type 1 diabetes patients.

In germline, CDR1 is PRHDT, CDR2 FYEKMQ (reference sequence). With 4 bases removed from V and 1 base from J, the gap between germline ends came to 8 bases. CDR3 size: 14 residues. The collection from each donor was one heparinised blood draw averaging about 116 mL. Expressed TCRB transcripts were sequenced because the isolated RNA had all been reverse transcribed beforehand. Generated by immunoSEQ multiplex PCR, the TCRdb table keeps only in-frame clones and is missing some. The sample yields some 700,000 clones, over 10% seen once. Source material: naive CD4+ T cells from blood. The origin of this receptor is a young man with type 1 diabetes. J is TRBJ1-3 and V is TRBV13; D gene ambiguous. The CDR3 DNA sequence: TGTGCCAGCAGCTATATGGGGTCTGGAAACACCATATATTTT. Its protein product is CASSYMGSGNTIYF.